The 10 T cell receptor beta chains listed next were all sequenced from one sample in a study of T cell changes during pregnancy in multiple sclerosis. TCRdb's table, derived via immunoSEQ multiplex PCR, lists solely in-frame clones and lacks some. Here the sample spans fewer than 65,000 clones, more than 90% being singletons. This specimen was peripheral blood, taken in the first trimester of pregnancy. The origin of the receptors is a female donor in good health, enrolled as a control in a pregnancy study.

This chain uses TRBV7-9 with TRBJ2-1; no clear D gene. The CDR3 is made up of 11 amino acids. The V gene's germline CDR1 is SEHNR and CDR2 FQNEAQ (reference sequence). Trimming removed 5 bases from V and 10 bases from J, with 9 bases in between. The CDR3 bases are TGTGCCAGCAGCCCCCGAGCAGAGCAGTTCTTC. This encodes CASSPRAEQFF.

The V call is TRBV10-3, the J call TRBJ2-5, with a tentative D call TRBD1 (6 bases). V was trimmed by 0 bases and J by 2 bases, leaving 10 bases between them. The germline V gene has CDR1 ENHRY and CDR2 SYGVKD. The CDR3 has 15 residues. The CDR3 loop is CAISESWTAQETQYF. The CDR3 DNA follows: TGTGCCATCAGTGAGTCCTGGACAGCGCAAGAGACCCAGTACTTC.

This rearrangement joins TRBV6-6 to TRBJ2-3, with 9 bases lining up with TRBD2. Germline-derived CDR1 and CDR2 are MNHNY and SVGAGI (reference sequence). Trimming removed 0 bases from V and 6 bases from J; junction bases left unmatched: 4. The CDR3 sequence is 15 residues long. CDR3 in amino acids: CASSYSAGGGDTQYF. The CDR3 DNA follows: TGTGCCAGCAGTTACTCGGCGGGGGGGGGTGATACGCAGTATTTT.

This clone was recorded only once. The chain couples TRBV11-2 to TRBJ2-3; perhaps TRBD1 as D (5 bases). Trimming removed 2 bases at V and 1 base at J, with 10 bases between. This CDR3 is 15 amino acids long. Germline CDR1 is SGHAT and CDR2 is FQNNGV. CDR3 in amino acids: CASSLIGDGTDTQYF. Here the CDR3 DNA reads TGTGCCAGCAGCTTAATAGGGGATGGCACAGATACGCAGTATTTT.

This clone has just a few counts. One end of the junction fails to match germline, which may point to a read error. This chain uses TRBV7-7 with TRBJ2-2; TRBD2 might be the D (5 bases). The CDR3 length is 14 residues. Germline values: CDR1 SSHAT, CDR2 FNYEAQ (reference sequence). CDR3 bases: TGTGCTAGCAGCTTAGCGAGAGAGGGCGGGGAGCTGTTTTTT. Translation gives CASSLAREGGELFF.

This clone was seen a handful of times. The chain recombines TRBV29-1 with TRBJ1-2, with D perhaps TRBD1 (6 bases). Germline assignment: CDR1 SQVTM and CDR2 ANQGSEA. This CDR3 has 15 residues. V lost 6 bases and J 5 bases, leaving 22 bases between the germline ends. CDR3 in DNA: TGCAGCGTGGACAGTCCGATGGGGCCTGCTTATGGCTACACCTTC. It yields the protein CSVDSPMGPAYGYTF.

V usage is TRBV5-1 and J usage is TRBJ1-2; 8 positions match TRBD1. The germline V gene encodes CDR1 SGHRS and CDR2 YFSETQ. The CDR3 loop spans 16 amino acids. The V segment lost 3 bases and the J segment 6 bases; nucleotides outside the gene matches: 13. CDR3 sequence: CASSSLRLGTGDGYTF. The CDR3 DNA is TGCGCCAGCAGCTCTTTGCGCCTCGGGACAGGAGATGGCTACACCTTC. Supplemented by reference TRBV5-1 and TRBJ1-2, the full variable domain reads KAGVTQTPRYLIKTRGQQVTLSCSPISGHRSVSWYQQTPGQGLQFLFEYFSETQRNKGNFPGRFSGRQFSNSRSEMNVSTLELGDSALYLCASSSLRLGTGDGYTFGSGTRLTVV.

This chain joins TRBV10-3 and TRBJ2-2; 10 nucleotides agree with TRBD1. V dropped 3 bases and J dropped 1; count of bases not matched to a gene: 2. Germline V gene data show CDR1 as ENHRY and CDR2 as SYGVKD. The CDR3 runs to 16 residues. CDR3 DNA: TGTGCCATCAGTGACCGGGACAGGGGGAACACCGGGGAGCTGTTTTTT. This codes for CAISDRDRGNTGELFF.

The V call is TRBV7-3, the J call TRBJ1-5; possible D gene TRBD1, 6 bases. The germline V and J ends were trimmed by 1 base and 0 bases, with 31 bases remaining between them. The germline V gene has CDR1 SGHTA and CDR2 FQGTGA. This CDR3 has 23 residues. CDR3 sequence: CASSLNNRTVLFYWDYSNQPQHF. CDR3 nucleotides: TGTGCCAGCAGCTTAAATAATCGGACAGTCCTGTTTTATTGGGATTATAGCAATCAGCCCCAGCATTTT.

The J gene is TRBJ2-1, the V gene TRBV7-9; TRBD2 agrees at 13 bases. There are 15 residues in the CDR3. Germline values: CDR1 SEHNR, CDR2 FQNEAQ (reference sequence). V lost 6 bases, J lost 7 bases, and 6 bases stayed unmatched. The CDR3, as DNA: TGTGCCAGCAGTCCCGGGACTAGCGGGAAAAATGAGCAGTTCTTC. It yields the protein CASSPGTSGKNEQFF.